These 19 T cell receptor beta chains came from one sample sequenced in a study of blood T cell repertoires in COVID-19. Some clones are missing from TCRdb's copy, which holds only in-frame ones; the method was immunoSEQ multiplex PCR. The table shows roughly 250,000 clones, with around nine tenths occurring only once. The sample was peripheral blood. Source of these receptors: a man aged 40-49 years who had recovered from COVID-19.

This sequence joins TRBV7-2 and TRBJ2-3; D is ambiguous. Trimming pared 1 base from V and 3 bases from J, leaving 8 bases between. CDR1 and CDR2 from the germline V gene are SGHTA and FQGNSA. This CDR3 comprises 14 residues. The CDR3 coding sequence is TGTGCCAGCAGCTTAGGTCCGGTAACAGATACGCAGTATTTT. Its protein is CASSLGPVTDTQYF.

The chain recombines TRBV19 with TRBJ1-3; no clear D gene. The CDR3 covers 14 residues. From germline, CDR1 is LNHDA and CDR2 SQIVND (reference sequence). V lost 3 bases to trimming and J lost 2 bases, with 8 bases between them. The CDR3 DNA follows: TGTGCCAGTAGTATCTCTTTTCCTGGAAACACCATATATTTT. Translation gives CASSISFPGNTIYF.

The table lists this clone with a few counts. The V call is TRBV6-5, the J call TRBJ1-1, with TRBD1 matching over 8 bases. The junction had 4 bases not matched to a gene; V was cut back by 6 bases and J by 4 bases. CDR3 size: 13 residues. Germline V gives CDR1 MNHEY, CDR2 SVGAGI. CDR3 sequence (DNA): TGTGCCAGCAGGCGACAGGGGAGCACTGAAGCTTTCTTT. Translated, it gives CASRRQGSTEAFF.

In this sample, this clone turned up once. This rearrangement joins TRBV19 to TRBJ2-1; TRBD2 agrees at 10 bases. Trimming cost V 4 bases and J 9 bases; bases outside gene matches: 3. The CDR3 is made up of 13 amino acids. The germline gives CDR1 LNHDA, CDR2 SQIVND (reference sequence). This chain's CDR3 is CASSRGLASEQFF. Written as DNA, the CDR3 is TGTGCCAGTAGTAGGGGACTAGCGTCTGAGCAGTTCTTC.

The chain's CDR3 is CASSFSGRRETGELFF. In DNA form, the CDR3 reads TGTGCCAGCAGCTTTAGCGGGAGAAGGGAAACCGGGGAGCTGTTTTTT. The chain carries TRBV7-2 and TRBJ2-2; 9 bases agree with TRBD2. Germline values: CDR1 SGHTA, CDR2 FQGNSA. Trimming cost V 3 bases and J 5 bases; bases outside gene matches: 7. The CDR3 covers 16 residues.

This clone occurred once. J is TRBJ2-1 and V is TRBV5-1, with TRBD1 identical over 8 bases. The V gene's germline CDR1 is SGHRS and CDR2 YFSETQ. The CDR3 has 16 amino acids. Unmatched junction bases numbered 10, after V lost 4 bases and J lost 4 bases. As DNA, the CDR3 is TGCGCCAGCAGCCAAGGGACAGGTCTCATGTACAATGAGCAGTTCTTC. It codes for CASSQGTGLMYNEQFF. The complete variable domain, with remaining parts taken from reference TRBV5-1 and TRBJ2-1, reads KAGVTQTPRYLIKTRGQQVTLSCSPISGHRSVSWYQQTPGQGLQFLFEYFSETQRNKGNFPGRFSGRQFSNSRSEMNVSTLELGDSALYLCASSQGTGLMYNEQFFGPGTRLTVL.

The V and J genes are TRBV30 and TRBJ2-7; possible D gene TRBD2, 5 bases. The germline CDR1 and CDR2 sequences are GTSNPN and SVGIG (reference sequence). The germline V and J ends were trimmed by 2 bases and 4 bases, with 12 bases remaining between them. This CDR3 has 13 residues. The CDR3 DNA reads as TGTGCCTGGAGTATTAGCGAACGATACGAGCAGTACTTC. Its protein is CAWSISERYEQYF.

This clone was seen a handful of times. The CDR3 is CATSTGTGGETQYF. The DNA for the CDR3 is TGTGCCACCAGCACCGGGACAGGGGGAGAGACCCAGTACTTC. The gene calls are TRBV15 and TRBJ2-5; 11 nucleotides line up with TRBD1. The CDR3 consists of 14 residues. The V segment lost 4 bases and the J segment 4 bases; nucleotides outside the gene matches: 2. The germline V gene encodes CDR1 LNHNV and CDR2 YYDKDF (reference sequence).

This chain connects TRBV10-3 to TRBJ2-2; tentatively, D is TRBD2 (5 bases). Germline loops: CDR1 ENHRY, CDR2 SYGVKD. The V gene lost 1 base and the J gene lost 9 bases, with 6 bases spanning the gap. The CDR3 is made up of 12 amino acids. CDR3 in DNA: TGTGCCATCAGTGAGTTCGGGAGGGAGCTGTTTTTT. It encodes CAISEFGRELFF.

This sequence joins TRBV9 and TRBJ2-1, with TRBD2 matching over 11 bases. V trimming: 3 bases; J trimming: 7 bases; junction bases outside the gene matches: 12. The CDR3 consists of 17 residues. Germline V gene lookup returns CDR1 SGDLS and CDR2 YYNGEE. The CDR3 sequence: CASSGPLAGARLNEQFF. CDR3 nucleotides: TGTGCCAGCAGCGGGCCACTAGCGGGAGCTAGACTAAATGAGCAGTTCTTC.

The chain joins TRBV18 to TRBJ2-1, with 7 bases that match TRBD2. Germline loops: CDR1 KGHSH, CDR2 LQKENI. The length of the CDR3 is 12 residues. V gave up 3 bases and J gave up 7 bases; unmatched junction bases: 0. The CDR3: CASSPGGNEQFF. The CDR3 region has the DNA TGTGCCAGCTCACCGGGGGGGAATGAGCAGTTCTTC.

The rearrangement joins TRBV27 to TRBJ2-7; D is perhaps TRBD2 (5 bases). V lost 6 bases and J lost 3, with 18 bases in between. This CDR3 is 15 amino acids long. Germline V CDR1 and CDR2: MNHEY, SMNVEV (reference sequence). The CDR3 region is CASSSPFTGVYEQYF. The DNA for the CDR3 is TGTGCCAGCAGCTCCCCTTTCACCGGGGTCTACGAGCAGTACTTC.

J is TRBJ2-4 and V is TRBV6-2 or TRBV6-3, with 10 bases that match TRBD1. The CDR3 length is 14 residues. J lost 11 bases, V lost 3 bases, and 7 bases had no gene match. CDR1 and CDR2 (germline): MNHEY, SVGEGT. The chain's CDR3 is CASSYPGQGRLQYF. CDR3 DNA: TGTGCCAGCAGTTATCCGGGACAGGGGAGGCTTCAGTACTTC.

The genes are TRBV7-8 and TRBJ1-6; TRBD1 matches 7 bases. J gave up 10 bases and V 1 base, and 7 bases lay outside the gene matches. In germline, CDR1 is SGHVS, CDR2 FQNEAQ. The CDR3 is 15 amino acids. The CDR3 DNA reads TGTGCCAGCAGCTTAGGTGGACAGGCGCACTCACCCCTCCACTTT. The encoded protein is CASSLGGQAHSPLHF.

The chain links TRBV11-3 to TRBJ2-3; the match to TRBD2 covers 8 bases. The CDR3 loop spans 16 amino acids. V shed 5 bases and J 2 bases; nucleotides not matched to a gene: 9. Germline CDR1 and CDR2: SGHNT and YENEEA. CDR3 sequence reads: CASSGRGSGITDTQYF. As DNA, the CDR3 is TGTGCCAGCAGCGGCCGGGGTAGCGGGATCACAGATACGCAGTATTTT. The whole variable domain, remainder taken from reference TRBV11-3 and TRBJ2-3, is EAGVVQSPRYKIIEKKQPVAFWCNPISGHNTLYWYLQNLGQGPELLIRYENEEAVDDSQLPKDRFSAERLKGVDSTLKIQPAELGDSAVYLCASSGRGSGITDTQYFGPGTRLTVL.

V and J are TRBV11-3 and TRBJ2-3; D perhaps matches TRBD2 (7 bases). The ends were cut back, 5 bases at V and 4 bases at J, with 16 bases in the middle. The CDR3 length is 15 residues. The germline V gene has CDR1 SGHNT and CDR2 YENEEA. CDR3 nucleotides: TGTGCCAGCAGCGGAGGGGGGGAAAGGGCAGATACGCAGTATTTT. This gives the protein CASSGGGERADTQYF.

The V and J genes are TRBV9 and TRBJ2-1; 14 nucleotides line up with TRBD2. V lost 2 bases to trimming and J lost 4 bases; unmatched junction nucleotides: 5. The V gene's germline CDR1 is SGDLS and CDR2 YYNGEE. The CDR3 is 17 amino acids. The CDR3 bases are TGTGCCAGCAGCGTCTCAGGGACTAGCGGGGGATACAATGAGCAGTTCTTC. It encodes CASSVSGTSGGYNEQFF.

The rearrangement uses TRBV5-4 and TRBJ2-7, with D tentatively TRBD2 (5 bases). The germline gives CDR1 SGHNT, CDR2 YYREEE (reference sequence). This CDR3 comprises 15 residues. Deletions cut 5 bases from V and 3 bases from J, with 18 bases between. The chain's CDR3 is CASSKAGTTSYEQYF. Here the CDR3 DNA reads TGTGCCAGCAGTAAGGCGGGCACAACAAGCTACGAGCAGTACTTC.

Comment on this clone: The identical CDR3 is also encoded by other nucleotide sequences in the sample. The chain links TRBV5-1 to TRBJ2-5, with 11 bases lining up with TRBD2. CDR1 and CDR2 from the germline V gene are SGHRS and YFSETQ. The CDR3 loop spans 15 amino acids. Trimming at V came to 0 bases and at J to 4 bases, leaving 2 bases not matched to a gene. The CDR3 reads CASSLGLAGGETQYF. The CDR3 DNA is TGCGCCAGCAGCTTGGGGCTAGCGGGGGGAGAGACCCAGTACTTC.